The 21 T cell receptor beta chains reported below all come from one sample, sequenced in a study of molecular identifiers for immune sequencing clone quantification. TCRdb fed the PCR reads into MiXCR, producing one record per CDR3 protein. The sample has over 85,000 distinct CDR3 sequences, 35% seen once; the top ten hold about 9.7%. Sequenced material: naive CD8+ T cells from blood, with Jurkat cell RNA spiked in. Subset in this sample: FACS-sorted CD8+CD4-CCR7+CD45RA+ naive T cells. The receptors here all came from a human donor in good health. Some libraries in this study had Jurkat cell RNA spiked in.

This clonotype was seen a few times. The chain is built from TRBV25-1 and TRBJ2-1, with 12 positions matching TRBD2. V was clipped by 4 bases and J by 1 base; unmatched bases: 8. The length of the CDR3 is 18 residues. From germline, CDR1 is MGHDK and CDR2 SYGVNS. CDR3 residues: CASSAQPGLAGSYNEQFF. CDR3 sequence (DNA): TGTGCCAGCAGTGCGCAACCCGGACTAGCGGGATCCTACAATGAGCAGTTCTTC.

This clonotype was seen only a few times. The chain joins TRBV21-1 to TRBJ2-7; the listed D gene, TRBD2, was not tested against the DNA. TRBV21-1 is marked as a pseudogene. This CDR3 comprises 18 residues. The CDR3 sequence: CASSPPRDSIPNPYEQYF. In DNA, the CDR3 is TGTGCCAGCAGCCCACCTCGGGACTCCATTCCGAACCCCTACGAGCAGTACTTC.

V usage is TRBV5-6 and J usage is TRBJ2-5; TRBD2 agrees at 7 bases. Germline loops: CDR1 SGHDT, CDR2 YYEEEE. This CDR3 has 17 amino acids. The J segment lost 0 bases and the V segment lost 0 bases, leaving 8 bases of the junction unmatched. CDR3 amino acids: CASSLVIWEGYQETQYF. In DNA, the CDR3 is TGTGCCAGCAGCTTGGTTATTTGGGAGGGGTACCAAGAGACCCAGTACTTC.

This clonotype appeared a few times. The gene calls are TRBV19 and TRBJ2-7, with D possibly being TRBD1 or TRBD2 (5 bases each). There are 13 residues in the CDR3. Germline V CDR1 and CDR2: LNHDA, SQIVND (reference sequence). With 6 bases removed from V and 3 bases from J, the gap between germline ends came to 12 bases. CDR3 nucleotides: TGTGCCAGTAGCTGGACGGGGCACTACGAGCAGTACTTC. Protein: CASSWTGHYEQYF.

This clonotype was counted between two and nine times. The chain uses TRBV6-2 or TRBV6-3 and TRBJ1-5, with D possibly TRBD1 on 6 matching bases. This CDR3 contains 13 residues. Per the germline V gene, CDR1 is MNHEY and CDR2 is SVGEGT. The V end was cut by 6 bases, the J end by 11 bases, with 17 bases between. Here the CDR3 DNA reads TGTGCCAGCAGCGACCACAGGGAGGAAGCCCAGCATTTT. Protein: CASSDHREEAQHF.

Turning to this clonotype: Because the CDR3 is missing its conserved closing phenylalanine or tryptophan, this is likely a read error. The chain links TRBV7-8 to TRBJ2-3, with unresolved D. CDR1 is SGHVS and CDR2 is FQNEAQ in the germline V gene. The CDR3 runs to 18 residues. The V and J ends lost 8 bases and 2 bases respectively, with 26 bases between them. CDR3 amino acids: CASPPQILRADATDTQYY. The CDR3 DNA follows: TGTGCCAGCCCCCCACAAATTTTAAGGGCTGACGCCACAGATACGCAGTATTAT.

The chain is built from TRBV20-1 and TRBJ2-1; TRBD2 matches at 12 bases. Per germline, CDR1 DFQATT and CDR2 SNEGSKA (reference sequence). The CDR3 sequence is 14 residues long. J lost 2 bases, V lost 6 bases, and 2 bases had no gene match. CDR3 sequence reads: CSATSGSTYNEQFF. DNA for the CDR3: TGCAGTGCGACTAGCGGGAGTACCTACAATGAGCAGTTCTTC.

The chain is built from TRBV5-4 and TRBJ2-1, with 16 bases that match TRBD2. Germline V gives CDR1 SGHNT, CDR2 YYREEE (reference sequence). CDR3 size: 16 residues. Germline trimming cut 4 bases from V and 7 bases from J; bases unmatched to any gene: 5. CDR3 loop: CASSGGLAGGRNEQFF. The CDR3 DNA follows: TGTGCCAGCAGCGGGGGACTAGCGGGGGGGCGTAATGAGCAGTTCTTC.

This clonotype was recorded once. One junction end does not reproduce the germline sequence, and a read error may be involved. The chain has TRBV7-9 and TRBJ1-2, with unresolved D. The CDR3 totals 15 residues. Germline lookup yields CDR1 SEHNR and CDR2 FQNEAQ (reference sequence). The CDR3 nucleotides are TGTGCCAGCAGCTTAAAAGGCTTAGGAGTCTATAGCTACACCTTC. This encodes CASSLKGLGVYSYTF.

Details on this clonotype: A much bigger clone sits one base away, suggesting this may be a read error. Since no conserved phenylalanine or tryptophan closes the CDR3, a read error is the likely cause. The chain couples TRBV28 to TRBJ2-7, with D unclear. Germline loops: CDR1 MDHEN, CDR2 SYDVKM. The V and J ends lost 2 bases and 3 bases respectively, with 8 bases between them. The CDR3 loop spans 13 amino acids. The CDR3 region has the DNA TGTGCCAGCAGTTTAACGACTGACTACGAGCAGTACTAC. This encodes CASSLTTDYEQYY.

In this sample, this clonotype turned up a few times. A read error is possible here, since a much larger clone lies one base away. The J gene is TRBJ2-7, the V gene TRBV6-5, with D unresolved. CDR3 size: 14 residues. V lost 4 bases and J lost 9, with 19 bases in between. Germline-derived CDR1 and CDR2 are MNHEY and SVGAGI. The CDR3 region is CASSSLGMGLWQYF. Here the CDR3 DNA reads TGTGCCAGCAGTTCGCTGGGAATGGGGTTGTGGCAGTACTTC.

V and J are TRBV7-8 and TRBJ2-2; TRBD1 is a possible D gene (6 bases). Germline V gene data show CDR1 as SGHVS and CDR2 as FQNEAQ. The length of the CDR3 is 15 residues. Trimming removed 1 base at V and 6 bases at J, with 12 bases between. In DNA form, the CDR3 reads TGTGCCAGCAGCTTAGGAAAACAGGGTTCCGGGGAGCTGTTTTTT. As protein: CASSLGKQGSGELFF. Full variable domain (missing parts from reference TRBV7-8 and TRBJ2-2): GAGVSQSPRYKVAKRGQDVALRCDPISGHVSLFWYQQALGQGPEFLTYFQNEAQLDKSGLPSDRFFAERPEGSVSTLKIQRTQQEDSAVYLCASSLGKQGSGELFFGEGSRLTVL.

This clonotype has ten or more counts. This chain's CDR3 is CSVRSRDRGYEQYF. CDR3 in DNA: TGCAGCGTTCGGTCTAGGGACAGGGGATACGAGCAGTACTTC. This chain links TRBV29-1 with TRBJ2-7; 10 bases fit TRBD1. The CDR3 sequence is 14 residues long. CDR1 is SQVTM and CDR2 is ANQGSEA in the germline V gene. J gave up 4 bases and V 5 bases, and 8 bases lay outside the gene matches.

This clonotype was recorded once. Because the CDR3 is missing its conserved closing phenylalanine or tryptophan, this is likely a read error. The chain is built from TRBV9 and TRBJ2-5; 10 nucleotides align to TRBD2. Germline CDR1 and CDR2: SGDLS and YYNGEE. The V gene end was trimmed by 2 bases and the J gene end by 1 base; junction bases not matched to a gene: 5. This CDR3 is built from 16 residues. The CDR3 coding sequence is TGTGCCAGCAGCGTCCGAGTAGCGGGAGGCCAAGAGACCCAGTACCTC. Amino acid sequence: CASSVRVAGGQETQYL.

Points on this clonotype: The missing conserved phenylalanine or tryptophan at the end of this CDR3 makes a read error likely. Because the CDR3's place on the DNA is in doubt, the DNA is left out and the CDR3 is given as listed by TCRdb. The CDR3 loop reads CASTPRGTGPSYSNQPHHN. This chain connects TRBV28 to TRBJ1-5; no DNA check was done on the table's D call, TRBD1. Looked up from germline, CDR1 is MDHEN and CDR2 is SYDVKM. The length of the CDR3 is 19 amino acids, counting both ends.

Comments on this clonotype: At one boundary the junction diverges from the germline segment, which might be a read error. This sequence joins TRBV4-1 and TRBJ2-3; 12 bases are a match to TRBD2. The CDR3 length is 16 residues. The germline V gene encodes CDR1 MGHRA and CDR2 YSYEKL. The CDR3 loop is CASSQEGLAGTDTQNF. CDR3 bases: TGCGCCAGCAGCCAAGAAGGACTAGCGGGAACAGATACGCAGAATTTT.

The chain is built from TRBV12-3 or TRBV12-4 and TRBJ2-2, with unresolved D. The CDR3 has 12 amino acids. Between the trimmed V and J ends, which lost 6 bases and 3 bases, there was a span of 5 bases. CDR3 in DNA: TGTGCCAGCAGCTTCGACACCGGGGAGCTGTTTTTT. This encodes CASSFDTGELFF.

The rearrangement joins TRBV9 to TRBJ1-5, with TRBD1 as a possible D gene (5 bases). This CDR3 spans 15 amino acids. Germline V lookup: CDR1 SGDLS, CDR2 YYNGEE. V lost 3 bases to trimming and J lost 1 base, with 11 bases between them. In nucleotides, the CDR3 is TGTGCCAGCAGCGCCCAGGGCTGGAGCAATCAGCCCCAGCATTTT. Translation gives CASSAQGWSNQPQHF.

The genes are TRBV7-2 and TRBJ2-7; D is unclear. CDR3 size: 16 residues. Per the germline V gene, CDR1 is SGHTA and CDR2 is FQGNSA. The V end lost 1 base, the J end lost 0 bases, and 13 bases lay between the germline ends. In nucleotides, the CDR3 is TGTGCCAGCAGCTTAGAAGGTGGAAGGAGCTCCTACGAGCAGTACTTC. Protein sequence: CASSLEGGRSSYEQYF.

The chain joins TRBV12-3 or TRBV12-4 to TRBJ2-2; D remains ambiguous. The ends were cut back, 3 bases at V and 3 bases at J, with 2 bases in the middle. The length of the CDR3 is 12 residues. Here the CDR3 reads CASSFYTGELFF. CDR3 bases: TGTGCCAGCAGTTTTTACACCGGGGAGCTGTTTTTT.

The gene calls are TRBV28 and TRBJ1-6; D not resolved. CDR1 is MDHEN and CDR2 is SYDVKM in the germline V gene. Trimming shortened V by 6 bases and J by 10 bases, and 16 bases separated the two germline ends. CDR3 length equals 14 residues. CDR3: CASRFRLLRSPLHF. In DNA form, the CDR3 reads TGTGCCAGCAGGTTTAGGCTCCTCAGGTCACCCCTCCACTTT. The whole variable domain, remainder taken from reference TRBV28 and TRBJ1-6, is DVKVTQSSRYLVKRTGEKVFLECVQDMDHENMFWYRQDPGLGLRLIYFSYDVKMKEKGDIPEGYSVSREKKERFSLILESASTNQTSMYLCASRFRLLRSPLHFGNGTRLTVT.